Described below is a single T cell receptor beta chain sequence and its context. This clonotype was counted a few times. No cognate antigen has been identified for it. Nothing much larger sits one base from this clone, and base qualities are not available. The study was a case-control design nested within a healthcare worker cohort in London, UK, with weekly nasopharyngeal swab PCR tests and blood sampling. Between 23 and 31 March 2020, the week of the UK lockdown, healthcare workers were enrolled and then followed up weekly for as long as 16 weeks. The entry originates in a study of early T cells in non-severe SARS-CoV-2 infection (dated by TCRdb to about 2021). As for the study more broadly: Because TCR sequencing was done on bulk RNA from unsorted whole blood, the alpha and beta chains could not be paired.

On the study overall, not on this receptor specifically: Matching against VDJdb was skewed toward anti-spike CD8 responses, likely underestimated virus-specific expansions, and missed private and CD4 specificities.

Reading from cysteine to phenylalanine, the CDR3 counts 15 amino acids. The retained sequence is limited to the CDR3, 45 bases, with the frame set at the first base. Looking up the germline V gene yields CDR1 SGDLS and CDR2 YYNGEE. Germline trimming amounts to 1 base on V and 1 base on J, with 1 as the count of junction bases outside the gene matches. The method was 5' RACE. The instrument was a NextSeq 500. The TCR library protocol attached unique molecular identifiers to individual cDNA molecules to correct for sequencing error and PCR bias. Sequencing covered both TCR alpha and beta chains, and within each sample the abundances of alpha and beta sequences were tightly co-correlated. The paper's processing steps were these. V gene, J gene and CDR3 annotation of TCR sequences was performed with Decombinator V4. Expanded TCRs were defined as changing significantly between any two time points under a Poisson model with p below 0.0001. TCR abundances were normalised to the total number of TCRs sequenced per sample and were expressed as counts per million. MAIT TCRs were defined by TRAV1-2 paired with TRAJ12, TRAJ20 or TRAJ33, and iNKT TCRs by TRAV10 paired with TRAJ18. VDJdb, accessed on 1 November 2021, was searched for TCRs annotated for CMV, EBV and SARS-CoV-2, and TCRs annotated for more than one antigen were excluded. Using fastp at Q25 and MiXCR, TCRdb reprocessed the public reads and kept productive beta chains. Entries are consolidated by CDR3 protein sequence, retaining the most common genes and DNA. What appears here as the V and J calls and clone size reflects TCRdb's work, not the paper's. Counted in this sample were about 22,000 distinct CDR3 sequences; over 4% of them appeared once. The ten largest clones add up to about 3.9% of the sample.

The receptor comes from an adult who was a healthcare worker with PCR-confirmed SARS-CoV-2 infection or an uninfected control (not recorded which). What was sequenced was whole blood. The V and J genes are TRBV9 and TRBJ2-2; TRBD1 aligns with 7 central bases. The DNA sequence reads TGTGCCAGCAGCGTAAGGACAGGGAACACCGGGGAGCTGTTTTTT. Its product reads: CASSVRTGNTGELFF.